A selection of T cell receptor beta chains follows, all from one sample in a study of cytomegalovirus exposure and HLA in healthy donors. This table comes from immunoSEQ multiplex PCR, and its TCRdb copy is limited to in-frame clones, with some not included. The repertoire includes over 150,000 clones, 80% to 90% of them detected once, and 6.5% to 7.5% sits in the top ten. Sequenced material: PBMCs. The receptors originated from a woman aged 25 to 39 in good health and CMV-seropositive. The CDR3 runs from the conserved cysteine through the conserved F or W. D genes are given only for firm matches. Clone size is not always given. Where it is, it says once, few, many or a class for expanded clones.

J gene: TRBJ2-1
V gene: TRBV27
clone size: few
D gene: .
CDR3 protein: CASRRTGSSYNEQFF
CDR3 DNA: TGTGCCAGCAGAAGAACAGGGAGCTCCTACAATGAGCAGTTCTTC

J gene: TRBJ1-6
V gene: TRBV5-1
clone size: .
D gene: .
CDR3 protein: CASSPRSGVGNSPLHF
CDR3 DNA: TGCGCCAGCAGCCCCCGATCGGGGGTTGGGAATTCACCCCTCCACTTT

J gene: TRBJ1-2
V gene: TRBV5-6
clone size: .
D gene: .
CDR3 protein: CASSLGVGQHNYGYTF
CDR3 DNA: TGTGCCAGCAGCTTGGGGGTCGGACAACATAACTATGGCTACACCTTC

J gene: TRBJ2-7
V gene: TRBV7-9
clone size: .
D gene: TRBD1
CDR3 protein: CASSVGQAYEQYF
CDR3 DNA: TGTGCCAGCAGCGTCGGACAGGCCTACGAGCAGTACTTC

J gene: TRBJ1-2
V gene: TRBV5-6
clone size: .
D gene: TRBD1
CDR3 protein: CASSGPDRGGSYGYTF
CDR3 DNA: TGTGCCAGCAGCGGCCCGGACAGGGGGGGTAGCTATGGCTACACCTTC

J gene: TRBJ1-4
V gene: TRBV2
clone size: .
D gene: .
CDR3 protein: CASSEERVSLSEKLFF
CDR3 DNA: TGTGCCAGCAGTGAAGAGCGGGTCTCGCTCAGTGAAAAACTGTTTTTT

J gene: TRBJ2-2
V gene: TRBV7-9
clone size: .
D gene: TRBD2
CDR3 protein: CASSLRTGTSGKTGELFF
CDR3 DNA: TGTGCCAGCAGCTTAAGAACCGGGACTAGCGGGAAGACCGGGGAGCTGTTTTTT

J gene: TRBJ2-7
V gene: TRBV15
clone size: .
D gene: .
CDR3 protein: CATSSHRGYEQYF
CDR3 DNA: TGTGCCACCAGCAGCCATAGAGGCTACGAGCAGTACTTC

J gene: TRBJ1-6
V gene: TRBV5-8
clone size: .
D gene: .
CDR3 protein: CASSPRGSPPLHF
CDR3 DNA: TGTGCCAGCAGCCCGCGGGGAAGCCCCCCCCTCCACTTT

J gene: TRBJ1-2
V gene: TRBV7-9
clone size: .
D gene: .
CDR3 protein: CATGGDGYTF
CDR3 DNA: TGTGCCACGGGGGGGGATGGCTACACCTTC

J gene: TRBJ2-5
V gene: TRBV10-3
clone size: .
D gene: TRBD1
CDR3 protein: CAIRQGWEETQYF
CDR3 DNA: TGTGCCATTCGACAGGGGTGGGAAGAGACCCAGTACTTC

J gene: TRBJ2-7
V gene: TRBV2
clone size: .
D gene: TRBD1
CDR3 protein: CASERDRDRYEQYF
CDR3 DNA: TGTGCCAGTGAAAGGGACAGGGATAGGTACGAGCAGTACTTC

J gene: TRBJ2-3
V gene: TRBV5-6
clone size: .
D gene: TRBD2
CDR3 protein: CASSLVAGTGTDTQYF
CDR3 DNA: TGTGCCAGCAGCTTGGTAGCGGGGACGGGCACAGATACGCAGTATTTT

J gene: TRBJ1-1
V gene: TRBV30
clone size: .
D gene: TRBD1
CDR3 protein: CAWSPWTGGAFF
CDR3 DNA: TGTGCCTGGAGTCCGTGGACAGGGGGAGCTTTCTTT

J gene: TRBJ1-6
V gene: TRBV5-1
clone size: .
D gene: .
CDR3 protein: CASTNREFRPPLHF
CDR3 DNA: TGCGCCAGCACTAACCGGGAATTTCGGCCACCCCTCCACTTT

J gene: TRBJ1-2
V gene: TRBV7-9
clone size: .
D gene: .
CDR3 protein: CSSSLAIRTALNYGYTF
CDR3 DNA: TGTTCCAGCAGCTTAGCTATCCGGACAGCTTTGAACTATGGCTACACCTTC

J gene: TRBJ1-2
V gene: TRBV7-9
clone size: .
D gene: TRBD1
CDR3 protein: CASSSTWDRVQGYTF
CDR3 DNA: TGTGCCAGCAGCTCTACCTGGGACAGGGTACAGGGCTACACCTTC

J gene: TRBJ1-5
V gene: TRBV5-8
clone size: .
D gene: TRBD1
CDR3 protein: CASSFYTGVQPQHF
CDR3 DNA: TGTGCCAGCAGCTTTTATACAGGGGTTCAGCCCCAGCATTTT

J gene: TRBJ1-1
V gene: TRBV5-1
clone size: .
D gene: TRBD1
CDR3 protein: CASSTGQGAEAFF
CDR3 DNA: TGCGCCAGCAGCACTGGACAGGGGGCTGAAGCTTTCTTT

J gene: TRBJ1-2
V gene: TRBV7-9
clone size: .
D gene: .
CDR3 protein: CASSLARGAIRGYTF
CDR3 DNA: TGTGCCAGCAGCTTAGCCCGCGGGGCAATCCGGGGCTACACCTTC

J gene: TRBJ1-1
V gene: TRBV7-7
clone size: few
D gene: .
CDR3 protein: CARFRNTEAFF
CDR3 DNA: TGTGCCAGATTTAGGAACACTGAAGCTTTCTTT

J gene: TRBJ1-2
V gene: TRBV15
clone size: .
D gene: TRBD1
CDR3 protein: CATSRDQGTGGYTF
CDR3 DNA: TGTGCCACCAGCAGAGATCAGGGGACAGGAGGCTACACCTTC

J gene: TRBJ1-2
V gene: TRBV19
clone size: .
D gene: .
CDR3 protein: CASSIQRDAGYTF
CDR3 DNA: TGTGCCAGTAGTATTCAGAGGGATGCTGGCTACACCTTC

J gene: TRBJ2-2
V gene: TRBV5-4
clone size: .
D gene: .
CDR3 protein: CASSLGGANTGELFF
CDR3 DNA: TGTGCCAGCAGCTTGGGGGGGGCGAACACCGGGGAGCTGTTTTTT

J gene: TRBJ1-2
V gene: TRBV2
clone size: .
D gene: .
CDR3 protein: CASSVKTDLPYGYTF
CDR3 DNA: TGTGCCAGCAGTGTAAAGACAGACCTACCCTATGGCTACACCTTC

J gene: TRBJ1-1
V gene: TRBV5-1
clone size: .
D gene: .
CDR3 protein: CASSPSAVRNEAFF
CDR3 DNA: TGCGCCAGCAGCCCGAGTGCGGTTAGAAACGAAGCTTTCTTT

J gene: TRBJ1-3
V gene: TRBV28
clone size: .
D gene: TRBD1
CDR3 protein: CASSTRDRVGNTIYF
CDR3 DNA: TGTGCCAGCAGCACCCGGGACAGGGTTGGAAACACCATATATTTT